This entry lists 4 T cell receptor beta chains sequenced from one sample in a study of identical twins. TCRdb re-called the 5' RACE reads with MiXCR, one entry per CDR3 protein. The sample has around 450,000 distinct CDR3 sequences; 12% to 15% are singletons. The same data also went into a second study, on yellow fever vaccine responses in identical twins.

Sequenced input: CD4+ T cells sorted from blood. The source of these receptors is a woman aged 18-35 years in good health.

There are a few counts of this clonotype. The chain carries TRBV2 and TRBJ2-7; no reliable D call. V was shortened by 4 bases and J by 0 bases, with 13 bases between the two germline ends. CDR3 size: 15 residues. The V gene's germline CDR1 is SNHLY and CDR2 FYNNEI. CDR3 amino acids: CASSVSGTSSYEQYF. CDR3 DNA: TGTGCCAGCAGTGTATCGGGTACGAGCTCCTACGAGCAGTACTTC.

This clonotype was observed a few times. V and J are TRBV12-3 or TRBV12-4 and TRBJ2-7; D is unresolved. V lost 2 bases and J 2 bases, leaving 16 bases between the germline ends. The CDR3 runs to 16 residues. This CDR3 reads CASSLRFNSLTYEQYF. The DNA of the CDR3 is TGTGCCAGCAGTTTAAGGTTTAACAGCCTTACCTACGAGCAGTACTTC.

The chain employs TRBV7-2 and TRBJ2-1; 7 bases match TRBD1. CDR1 SGHTA and CDR2 FQGNSA come from the germline V gene. Trimming cost V 1 base and J 4 bases; bases outside gene matches: 4. The CDR3 loop spans 15 amino acids. The chain's CDR3 is CASSLEGQTYNEQFF. DNA of the CDR3: TGTGCCAGCAGCTTAGAGGGACAGACATACAATGAGCAGTTCTTC.

The V gene is TRBV20-1, the J gene TRBJ1-6; 10 bases match TRBD1. The germline CDR1 and CDR2 sequences are DFQATT and SNEGSKA (reference sequence). The CDR3 runs 13 residues. V gave up 7 bases and J gave up 7 bases; unmatched junction bases: 4. CDR3 bases: TGCAGTGGCGGGACAGGGGTCAATTCACCCCTCCACTTT. Its translation: CSGGTGVNSPLHF.